This TCR beta chain is drawn from a study of PD-L1 blockade in urothelial cancer. Whole-study context: Male sex and bladder-origin urothelial cancer characterized about 90% of the roughly 29 patients. At 6 weeks and at 3 weeks (second dose) after treatment start, blood was analyzed.

Study conclusions and caveats: Durable-benefit patients showed greater tumor-associated blood clone expansion at 3 weeks.

Time point indicated: peripheral blood 6 weeks after treatment start. There were between 1 and 8 samples from each patient, taken pretreatment and on-treatment. Some clones are missing from TCRdb's copy, which holds only in-frame ones; the method was immunoSEQ multiplex PCR. The table records around 49,000 clones, roughly 86% of them present only once. J lost 8 bases, V lost 5 bases, and 10 bases had no gene match. The CDR3 extends over 14 amino acids. Germline V gene data show CDR1 as SEHNR and CDR2 as FQNEAQ (reference sequence). On this clone itself: The antigen is unknown.

This chain connects TRBV7-9 to TRBJ1-2, with 8 bases that match TRBD1. The sample consisted of PBMCs, taken around atezolizumab (anti-PD-L1) treatment. The clonotype originates from a man aged 55 to 69 with urothelial cancer. The CDR3 sequence is CASSRQGPLGGYTF. In DNA form, the CDR3 reads TGTGCCAGCAGCCGACAGGGGCCGTTGGGAGGCTACACCTTC.